The rows below give T cell receptor beta chains drawn from one sample of a study of CD8 T cells in Susac syndrome. TCRdb independently ran MiXCR on the immunoSEQ multiplex PCR reads; one entry per CDR3 protein. The table includes fewer than 350,000 distinct CDR3 sequences, around 85% detected once. Sequencing was performed on CD8+ T cells from PBMCs. These receptors were collected from a human donor with multiple sclerosis. Each CDR3 is given without its conserved first and last residue.

J,length,V,CDR3
TRBJ2-1,13,TRBV30,AWSVFSGPYNEQF
TRBJ2-1,12,TRBV24-1,ATSGTELFNEQF
TRBJ1-5,13,TRBV15,ATSRDKGSNQPQH
TRBJ1-1,16,TRBV7-9,ASSSSFRGPLMNTEAF
TRBJ2-7,14,TRBV4-2,ASSPTGTSGIYEQY
TRBJ1-1,9,TRBV20-1,SASYNTEAF
TRBJ1-5,16,TRBV20-1,SARDYSPVDRGNQPQH
TRBJ2-1,12,TRBV28,ASSPSGNYNEQF
TRBJ1-2,13,TRBV21-1,ASSNFSGGYYGYT
TRBJ2-2,10,TRBV19,ASSMVAGELF